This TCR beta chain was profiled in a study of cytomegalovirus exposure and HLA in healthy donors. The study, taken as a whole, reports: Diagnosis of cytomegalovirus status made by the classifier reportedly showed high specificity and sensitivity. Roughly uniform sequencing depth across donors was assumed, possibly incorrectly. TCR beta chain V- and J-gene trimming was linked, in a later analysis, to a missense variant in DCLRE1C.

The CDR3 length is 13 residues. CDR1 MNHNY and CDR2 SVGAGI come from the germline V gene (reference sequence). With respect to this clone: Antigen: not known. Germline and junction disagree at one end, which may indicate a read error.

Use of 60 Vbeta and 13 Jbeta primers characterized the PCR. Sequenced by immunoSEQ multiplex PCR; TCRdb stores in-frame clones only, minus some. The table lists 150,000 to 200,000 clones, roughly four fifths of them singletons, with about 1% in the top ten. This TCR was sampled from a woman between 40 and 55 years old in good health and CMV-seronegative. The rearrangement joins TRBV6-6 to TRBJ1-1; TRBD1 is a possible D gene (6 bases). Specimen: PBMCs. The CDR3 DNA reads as TGTGCCAGCAGTTTCGCAGGGGACACTGAAGATTTCTTT. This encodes CASSFAGDTEDFF.